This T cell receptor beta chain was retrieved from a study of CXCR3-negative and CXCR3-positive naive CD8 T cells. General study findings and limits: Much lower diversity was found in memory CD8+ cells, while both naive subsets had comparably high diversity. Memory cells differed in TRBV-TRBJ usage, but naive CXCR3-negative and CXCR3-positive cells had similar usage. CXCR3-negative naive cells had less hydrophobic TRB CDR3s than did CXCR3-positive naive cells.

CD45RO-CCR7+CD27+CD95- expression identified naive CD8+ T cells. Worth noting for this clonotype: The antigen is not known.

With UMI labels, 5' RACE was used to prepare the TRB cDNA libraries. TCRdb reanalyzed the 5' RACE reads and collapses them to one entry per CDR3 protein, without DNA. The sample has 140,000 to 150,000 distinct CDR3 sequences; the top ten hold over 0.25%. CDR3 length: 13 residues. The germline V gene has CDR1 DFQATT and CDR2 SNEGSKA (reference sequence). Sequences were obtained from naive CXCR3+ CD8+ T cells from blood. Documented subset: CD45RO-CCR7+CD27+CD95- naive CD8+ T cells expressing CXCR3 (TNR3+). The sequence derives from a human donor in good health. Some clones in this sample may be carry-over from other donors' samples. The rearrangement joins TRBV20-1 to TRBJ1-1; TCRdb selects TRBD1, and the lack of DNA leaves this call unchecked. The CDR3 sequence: CSATRPTENEAFF.